This TCR beta chain was sequenced in a study of blood T cells in healthy people across ages. Broader study findings: Getting older went along with TCR beta diversity per million T cells dropping roughly linearly.

About 10 milliliters of peripheral blood were drawn from each donor into EDTA-treated tubes. The CDR3 extends over 12 amino acids. CDR1 and CDR2 from the germline V gene are MNHEY and SMNVEV (reference sequence). PCR was performed a second time for roughly 7 to 12 cycles using a sample-barcoded 5' primer and a J-beta primer mix. In TCRdb, the 5' RACE reads were re-called with MiXCR into one record per CDR3 protein. Among around 700,000 distinct CDR3 sequences listed, roughly 25% were seen once. The table lists this clonotype with a few counts. Antigen unknown. The data also belong to a second study, concerning T cells of mothers and their children. That source adds: Researchers report slightly higher, though non-significant, overlap in related mother-child pairs than in unrelated pairs.

The rearrangement links TRBV27 to TRBJ2-1; D ambiguous. The DNA end lines up better with TRBJ2-5; the J call may be wrong. This receptor was taken from a boy aged 10-17 years in good health. Sequencing was carried out using blood. The CDR3 DNA reads as TGTGCCAGCGGGATTCGTCAGGAGACCCAGTACTTC. As protein: CASGIRQETQYF.